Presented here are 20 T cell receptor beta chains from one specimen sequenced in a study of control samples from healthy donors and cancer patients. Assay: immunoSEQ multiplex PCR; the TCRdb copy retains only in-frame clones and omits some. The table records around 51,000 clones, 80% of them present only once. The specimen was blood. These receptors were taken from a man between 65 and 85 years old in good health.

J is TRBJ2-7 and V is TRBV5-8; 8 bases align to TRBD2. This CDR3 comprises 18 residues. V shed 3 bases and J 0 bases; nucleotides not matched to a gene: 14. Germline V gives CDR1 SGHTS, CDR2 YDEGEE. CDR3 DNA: TGTGCCAGCAGCTCCAAACGACCTACTAGCGGAAGCTCCTACGAGCAGTACTTC. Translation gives CASSSKRPTSGSSYEQYF.

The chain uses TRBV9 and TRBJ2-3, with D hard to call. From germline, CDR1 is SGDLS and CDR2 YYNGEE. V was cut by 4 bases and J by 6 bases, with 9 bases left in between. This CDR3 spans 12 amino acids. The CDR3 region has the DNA TGTGCCAGCAGCCCCTTATTGGATACGCAGTATTTT. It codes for CASSPLLDTQYF.

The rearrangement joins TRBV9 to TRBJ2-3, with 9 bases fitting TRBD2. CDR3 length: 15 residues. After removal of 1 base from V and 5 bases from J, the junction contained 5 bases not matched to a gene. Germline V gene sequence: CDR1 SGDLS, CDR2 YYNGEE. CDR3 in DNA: TGTGCCAGCAGCGTACTAGCGGGATCGAGAGATACGCAGTATTTT. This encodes CASSVLAGSRDTQYF.

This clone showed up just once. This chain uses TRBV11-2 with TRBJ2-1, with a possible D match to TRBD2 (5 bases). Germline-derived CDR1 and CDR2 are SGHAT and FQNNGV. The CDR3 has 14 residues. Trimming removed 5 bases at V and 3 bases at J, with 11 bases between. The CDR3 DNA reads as TGTGCCAGCAGCCAACCCCGGGGCTACAATGAGCAGTTCTTC. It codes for CASSQPRGYNEQFF.

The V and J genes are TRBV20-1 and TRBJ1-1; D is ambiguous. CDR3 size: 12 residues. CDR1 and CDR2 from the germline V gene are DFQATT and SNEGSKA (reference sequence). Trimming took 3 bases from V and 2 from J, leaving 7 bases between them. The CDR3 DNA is TGCAGTGCTAGTATCAGCAACACTGAAGCTTTCTTT. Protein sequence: CSASISNTEAFF.

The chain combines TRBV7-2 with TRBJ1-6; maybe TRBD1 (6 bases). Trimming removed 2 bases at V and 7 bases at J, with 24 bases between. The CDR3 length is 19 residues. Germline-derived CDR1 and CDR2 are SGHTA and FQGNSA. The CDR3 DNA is TGTGCCAGCAGCTTAAGGGCATCCCCGGGACAAGGTTGGAATTCACCCCTCCACTTT. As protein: CASSLRASPGQGWNSPLHF.

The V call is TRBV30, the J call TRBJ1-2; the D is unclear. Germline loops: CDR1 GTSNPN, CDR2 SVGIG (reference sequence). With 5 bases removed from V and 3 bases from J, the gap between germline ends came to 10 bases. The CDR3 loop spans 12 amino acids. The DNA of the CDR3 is TGTGCCTGGGGCGAGGCGGACTATGGCTACACCTTC. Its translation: CAWGEADYGYTF.

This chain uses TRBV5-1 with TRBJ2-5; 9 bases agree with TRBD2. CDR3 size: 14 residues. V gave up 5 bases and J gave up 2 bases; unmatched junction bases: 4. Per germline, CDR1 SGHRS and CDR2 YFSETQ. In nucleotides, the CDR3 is TGCGCCAGCAGACCTAGCGGGAATCAAGAGACCCAGTACTTC. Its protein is CASRPSGNQETQYF.

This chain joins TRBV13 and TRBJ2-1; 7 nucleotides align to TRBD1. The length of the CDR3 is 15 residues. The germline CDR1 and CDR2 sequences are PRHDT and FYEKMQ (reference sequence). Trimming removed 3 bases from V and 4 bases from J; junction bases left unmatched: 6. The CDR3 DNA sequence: TGTGCCAGCAGCTTGCAGGGACAGATATACAATGAGCAGTTCTTC. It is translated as CASSLQGQIYNEQFF.

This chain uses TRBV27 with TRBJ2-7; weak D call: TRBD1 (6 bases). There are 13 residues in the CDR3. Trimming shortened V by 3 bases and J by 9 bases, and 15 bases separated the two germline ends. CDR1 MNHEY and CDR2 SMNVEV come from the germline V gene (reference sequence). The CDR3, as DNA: TGTGCCAGCAGTTTCGGTCAGGGGCAGGGGCAGTACTTC. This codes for CASSFGQGQGQYF.

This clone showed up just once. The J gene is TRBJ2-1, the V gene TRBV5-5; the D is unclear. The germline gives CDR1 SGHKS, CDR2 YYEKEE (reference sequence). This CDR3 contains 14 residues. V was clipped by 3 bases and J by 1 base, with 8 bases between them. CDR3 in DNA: TGTGCCAGCAGCTCAACACCGTCCTACAATGAGCAGTTCTTC. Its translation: CASSSTPSYNEQFF.

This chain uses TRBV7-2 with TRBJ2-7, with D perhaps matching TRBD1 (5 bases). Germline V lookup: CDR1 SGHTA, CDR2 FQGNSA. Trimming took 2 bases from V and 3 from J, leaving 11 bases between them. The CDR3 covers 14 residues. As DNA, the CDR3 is TGTGCCAGCAGCTTAAGTTGGCAGGGCTACGAGCAGTACTTC. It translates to CASSLSWQGYEQYF.

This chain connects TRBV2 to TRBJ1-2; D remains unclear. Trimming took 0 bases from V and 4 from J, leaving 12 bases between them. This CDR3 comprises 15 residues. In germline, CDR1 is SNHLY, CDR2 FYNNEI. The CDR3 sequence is CASSEALTDAYGYTF. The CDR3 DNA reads TGTGCCAGCAGTGAAGCGCTTACCGATGCCTATGGCTACACCTTC.

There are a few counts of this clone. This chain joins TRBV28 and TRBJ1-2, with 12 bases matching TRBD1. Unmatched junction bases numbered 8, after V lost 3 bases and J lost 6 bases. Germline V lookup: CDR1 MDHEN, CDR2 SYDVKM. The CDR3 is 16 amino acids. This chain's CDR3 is CASSFLGTGGMDGYTF. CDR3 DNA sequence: TGTGCCAGCAGTTTTTTGGGGACAGGGGGCATGGATGGCTACACCTTC.

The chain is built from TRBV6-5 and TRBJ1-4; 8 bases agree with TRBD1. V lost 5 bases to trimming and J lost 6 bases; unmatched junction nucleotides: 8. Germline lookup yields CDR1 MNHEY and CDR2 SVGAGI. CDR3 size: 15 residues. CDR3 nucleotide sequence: TGTGCCAGCAGTACCTTCAGGGGGCTCTATGAAAAACTGTTTTTT. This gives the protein CASSTFRGLYEKLFF.

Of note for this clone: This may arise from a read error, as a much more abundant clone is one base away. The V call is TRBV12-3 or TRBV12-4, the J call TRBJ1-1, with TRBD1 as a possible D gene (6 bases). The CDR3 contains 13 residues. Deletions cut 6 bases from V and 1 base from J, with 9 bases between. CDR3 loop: CASREQGNTEAFF. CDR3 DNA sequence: TGTGCCAGCAGGGAACAGGGGAACACTGAAGCTTTCTTT.

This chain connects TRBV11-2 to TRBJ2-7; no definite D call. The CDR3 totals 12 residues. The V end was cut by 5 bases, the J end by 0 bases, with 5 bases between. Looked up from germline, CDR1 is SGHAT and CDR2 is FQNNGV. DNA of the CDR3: TGTGCCAGCAGCAGAAGCTCCTACGAGCAGTACTTC. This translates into CASSRSSYEQYF.

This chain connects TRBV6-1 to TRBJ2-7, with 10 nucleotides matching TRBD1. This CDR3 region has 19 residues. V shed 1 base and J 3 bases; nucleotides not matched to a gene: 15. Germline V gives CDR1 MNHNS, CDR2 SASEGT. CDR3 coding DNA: TGTGCCAGCAGTGAAGGACGGGCTGCGTGGGACAGGGGCAGCTACGAGCAGTACTTC. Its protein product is CASSEGRAAWDRGSYEQYF.

The CDR3 coding sequence is TGTGCCTGGAGTATGGGCGTGCAAGAGACCCAGTACTTC. Translated: CAWSMGVQETQYF. The V and J genes are TRBV30 and TRBJ2-5, with D unclear. Germline loops: CDR1 GTSNPN, CDR2 SVGIG (reference sequence). The V end lost 2 bases, the J end lost 2 bases, and 9 bases lay between the germline ends. CDR3 length: 13 residues.

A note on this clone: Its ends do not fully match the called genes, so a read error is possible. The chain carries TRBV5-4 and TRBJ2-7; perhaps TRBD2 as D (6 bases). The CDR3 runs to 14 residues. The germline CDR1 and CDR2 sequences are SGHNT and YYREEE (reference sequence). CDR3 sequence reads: CASSAFGRRAGQHF. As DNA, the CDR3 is TGTGCCAGCAGCGCTTTTGGTAGGAGGGCGGGCCAACACTTC.